This T cell receptor beta chain stems from a study of T cell responses to AZD1222 COVID-19 vaccine. For this clone: Its target is unknown.

Only in-frame clones appear in the TCRdb table, and some are missing; sequencing was by immunoSEQ multiplex PCR. The table includes 110,000 to 150,000 clones, roughly 90% detected once. Study observations and caveats: Baseline testing showed seropositivity in only 5 or 6 AZD1222 recipients.

Germline loops: CDR1 LNHDA, CDR2 SQIVND (reference sequence). There are 13 residues in the CDR3. The V end was cut by 7 bases, the J end by 9 bases, with 13 bases between. This chain uses TRBV19 with TRBJ1-6; D not resolved. This specimen was peripheral blood, taken 28 days after the second AZD1222 dose. This TCR was sampled from an adult who received the AZD1222 COVID-19 vaccine. The CDR3 loop is CASKRAYGSPLHF. In DNA, the CDR3 is TGTGCCAGTAAGCGGGCCTACGGTTCACCCCTCCACTTT.